This T cell receptor beta chain was retrieved from a study of regulatory T cells in long-lasting Graves disease. Study overall: Over 5 years of antithyroid drugs with positive TSH receptor antibodies was taken to mean persistent Graves' disease.

Time point of the sample: persistent/refractory GD, antithyroid drugs over 5 years with positive TRAb. PBMC RNA was the source of the TCR library. In regard to this clonotype: At one of its ends the junction is not consistent with the germline gene, which may arise from a read error.

Library construction for TCR beta used iRepertoire HTBI primers and Arm-PCR of CDR3 regions. TCRdb analysed the multiplex PCR reads with MiXCR anew, one entry per CDR3 protein. The sample has around 400,000 distinct CDR3 sequences; 21% are singletons. This TCR was sampled from a female donor with Graves disease. The input for sequencing was peripheral blood mononuclear cells (PBMCs), taken when the disease was refractory, from a patient treated with antithyroid drugs.

The chain's CDR3 is CASSLKGQGWETQYF. As DNA, the CDR3 is TGTGCTAGCAGCTTAAAGGGACAGGGCTGGGAGACCCAGTACTTC. The gene calls are TRBV7-7 and TRBJ2-5; 9 nucleotides align to TRBD1. The V gene's germline CDR1 is SSHAT and CDR2 FNYEAQ (reference sequence). The length of the CDR3 is 15 residues.